This T cell receptor (beta chain) was profiled in a study of blood T cell repertoires in COVID-19. Across over 20 US areas, participants ranged in age from about 18 to 100 years. After removal of 4 bases from V and 3 bases from J, the junction contained 7 bases not matched to a gene. Germline assignment: CDR1 SGHRS and CDR2 YFSETQ. CDR3 length: 14 residues. Study processing details: Estimation of nucleated cell counts relied on the amplification of reference gene primers. Sequencing was performed with immunoSEQ multiplex PCR; in TCRdb, only in-frame clones are kept and a portion is missing. V and J calls plus clone size are reproduced from that table; the DNA served to infer D and trimming. Counted here are 250,000 to 300,000 clones, 89% occurring once; the ten biggest clones make up under 3%.

The sequence was collected from a woman between 45 and 65 years old who had been exposed to COVID-19. The rearrangement links TRBV5-1 to TRBJ2-7; 7 nucleotides line up with TRBD1. Sequencing was done on a sample of PBMCs or T cells enriched from blood (not recorded which). The CDR3 loop is CASSGTTGDYEQYF. The CDR3 DNA is TGCGCCAGCAGCGGAACTACAGGGGACTACGAGCAGTACTTC.